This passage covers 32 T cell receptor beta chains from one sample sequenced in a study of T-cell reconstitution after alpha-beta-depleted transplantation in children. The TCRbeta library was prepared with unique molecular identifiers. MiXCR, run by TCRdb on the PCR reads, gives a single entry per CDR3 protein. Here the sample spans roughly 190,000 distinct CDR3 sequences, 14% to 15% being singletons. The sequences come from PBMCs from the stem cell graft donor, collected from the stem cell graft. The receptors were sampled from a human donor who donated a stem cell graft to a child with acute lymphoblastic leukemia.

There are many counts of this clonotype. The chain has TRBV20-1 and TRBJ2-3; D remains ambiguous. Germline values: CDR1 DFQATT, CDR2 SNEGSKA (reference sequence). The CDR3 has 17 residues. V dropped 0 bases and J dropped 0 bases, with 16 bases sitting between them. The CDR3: CSARDITPRTSTDTQYF. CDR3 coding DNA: TGCAGTGCTAGAGATATAACTCCTCGTACTAGCACAGATACGCAGTATTTT.

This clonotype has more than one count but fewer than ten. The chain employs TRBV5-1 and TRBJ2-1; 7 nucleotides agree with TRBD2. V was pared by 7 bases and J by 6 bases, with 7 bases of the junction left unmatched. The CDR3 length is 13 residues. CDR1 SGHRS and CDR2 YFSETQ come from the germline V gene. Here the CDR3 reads CASGGSLTNEQFF. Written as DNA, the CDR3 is TGCGCCAGCGGCGGGAGCCTAACCAATGAGCAGTTCTTC.

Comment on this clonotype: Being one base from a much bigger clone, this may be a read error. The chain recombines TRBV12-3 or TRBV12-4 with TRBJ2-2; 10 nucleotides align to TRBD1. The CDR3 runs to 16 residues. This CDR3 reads CASSEGGQGLDGGLFF. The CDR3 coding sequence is TGTGCCAGCAGCGAGGGGGGACAGGGGTTGGACGGGGGGCTGTTTTTT.

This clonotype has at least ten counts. The CDR3, as DNA: TGCAGTGCTAGAGTCGGAGGGGGAGGCAGCGATACGCAGTATTTT. Protein sequence: CSARVGGGGSDTQYF. The rearrangement joins TRBV20-1 to TRBJ2-3; D may correspond to TRBD1 or TRBD2 (6 bases each). The CDR3 loop spans 15 amino acids. Germline V gene sequence: CDR1 DFQATT, CDR2 SNEGSKA (reference sequence). The V and J ends lost 1 base and 6 bases respectively, with 17 bases between them.

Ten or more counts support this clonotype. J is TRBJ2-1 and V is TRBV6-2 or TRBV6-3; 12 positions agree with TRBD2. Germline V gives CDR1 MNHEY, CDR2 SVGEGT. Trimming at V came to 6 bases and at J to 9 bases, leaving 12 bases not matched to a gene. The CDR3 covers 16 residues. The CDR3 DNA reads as TGTGCCAGCAGACCAGGACTAGCGGGACCTTTGAGTGAGCAGTTCTTC. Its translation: CASRPGLAGPLSEQFF.

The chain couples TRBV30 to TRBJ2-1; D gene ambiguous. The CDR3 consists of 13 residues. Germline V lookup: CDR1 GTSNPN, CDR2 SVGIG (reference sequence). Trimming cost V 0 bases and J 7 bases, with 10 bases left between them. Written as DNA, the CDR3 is TGTGCCTGGAGTGTGGGCGCCGGGAATGAGCAGTTCTTC. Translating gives CAWSVGAGNEQFF. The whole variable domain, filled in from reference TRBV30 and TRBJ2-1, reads SQTIHQWPATLVQPVGSPLSLECTVEGTSNPNLYWYRQAAGRGLQLLFYSVGIGQISSEVPQNLSASRPQDRQFILSSKKLLLSDSGFYLCAWSVGAGNEQFFGPGTRLTVL.

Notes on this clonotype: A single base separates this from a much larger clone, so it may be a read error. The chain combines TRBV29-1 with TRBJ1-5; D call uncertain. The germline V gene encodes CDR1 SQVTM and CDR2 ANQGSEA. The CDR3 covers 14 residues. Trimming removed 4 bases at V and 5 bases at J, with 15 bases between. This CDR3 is CSVATDSSHQPQHF. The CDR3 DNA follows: TGCAGCGTTGCCACCGATTCGAGCCATCAGCCCCAGCATTTT.

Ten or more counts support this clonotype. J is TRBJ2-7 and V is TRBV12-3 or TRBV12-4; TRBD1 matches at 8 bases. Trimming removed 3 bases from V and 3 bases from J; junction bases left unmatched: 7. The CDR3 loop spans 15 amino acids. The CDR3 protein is CASSFRQGMVYEQYF. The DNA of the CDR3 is TGTGCCAGCAGTTTTCGACAGGGGATGGTCTACGAGCAGTACTTC.

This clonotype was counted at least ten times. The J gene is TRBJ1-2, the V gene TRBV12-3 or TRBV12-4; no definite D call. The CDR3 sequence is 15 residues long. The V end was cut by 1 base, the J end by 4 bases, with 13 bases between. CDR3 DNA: TGTGCCAGCAGTTTAGGCAGGACTTCCTTCTATGGCTACACCTTC. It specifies CASSLGRTSFYGYTF.

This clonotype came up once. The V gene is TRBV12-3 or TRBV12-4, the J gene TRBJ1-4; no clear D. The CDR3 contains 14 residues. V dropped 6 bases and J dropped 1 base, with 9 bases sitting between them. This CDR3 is CASRHAETNEKLFF. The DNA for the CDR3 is TGTGCCAGCAGACACGCAGAAACTAATGAAAAACTGTTTTTT.

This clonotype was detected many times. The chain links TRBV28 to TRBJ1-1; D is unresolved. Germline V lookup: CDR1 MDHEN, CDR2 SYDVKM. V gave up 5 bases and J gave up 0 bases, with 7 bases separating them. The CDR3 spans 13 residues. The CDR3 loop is CASSRDMNTEAFF. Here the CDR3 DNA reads TGTGCCAGCAGTAGGGATATGAACACTGAAGCTTTCTTT.

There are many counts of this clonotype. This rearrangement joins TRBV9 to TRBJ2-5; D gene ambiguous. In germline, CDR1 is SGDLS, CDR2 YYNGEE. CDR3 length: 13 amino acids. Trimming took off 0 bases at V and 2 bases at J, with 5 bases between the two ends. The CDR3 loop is CASSVDTQETQYF. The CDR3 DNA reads TGTGCCAGCAGCGTAGATACACAAGAGACCCAGTACTTC. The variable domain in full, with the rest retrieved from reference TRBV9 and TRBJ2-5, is DSGVTQTPKHLITATGQRVTLRCSPRSGDLSVYWYQQSLDQGLQFLIQYYNGEERAKGNILERFSAQQFPDLHSELNLSSLELGDSALYFCASSVDTQETQYFGPGTRLLVL.

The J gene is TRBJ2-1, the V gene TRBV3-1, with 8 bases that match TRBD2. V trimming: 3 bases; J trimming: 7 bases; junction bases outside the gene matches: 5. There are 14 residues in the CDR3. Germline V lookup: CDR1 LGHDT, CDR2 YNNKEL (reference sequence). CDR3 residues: CASSQNLAGNEQFF. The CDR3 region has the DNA TGTGCCAGCAGCCAGAACCTAGCGGGTAATGAGCAGTTCTTC.

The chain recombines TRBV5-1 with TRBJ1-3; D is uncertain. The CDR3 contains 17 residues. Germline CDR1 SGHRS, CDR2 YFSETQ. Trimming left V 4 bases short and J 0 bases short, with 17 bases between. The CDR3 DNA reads TGCGCCAGCAGCCCCGGCATGAGTACATTCTCTGGAAACACCATATATTTT. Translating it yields CASSPGMSTFSGNTIYF.

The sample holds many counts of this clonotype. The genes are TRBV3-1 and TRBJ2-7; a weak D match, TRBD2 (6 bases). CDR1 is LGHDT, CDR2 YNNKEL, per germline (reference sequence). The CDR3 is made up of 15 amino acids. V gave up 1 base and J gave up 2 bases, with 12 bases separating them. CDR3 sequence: CASSQGLGGTYEQYF. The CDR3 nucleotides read TGTGCCAGCAGCCAAGGTTTGGGCGGGACCTACGAGCAGTACTTC.

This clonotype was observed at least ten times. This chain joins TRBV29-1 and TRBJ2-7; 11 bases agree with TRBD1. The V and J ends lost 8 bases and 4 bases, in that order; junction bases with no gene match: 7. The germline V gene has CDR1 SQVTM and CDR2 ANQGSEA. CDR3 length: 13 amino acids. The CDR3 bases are TGCAGCTCTGGTGGGACAGGGGGTTACGAGCAGTACTTC. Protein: CSSGGTGGYEQYF.

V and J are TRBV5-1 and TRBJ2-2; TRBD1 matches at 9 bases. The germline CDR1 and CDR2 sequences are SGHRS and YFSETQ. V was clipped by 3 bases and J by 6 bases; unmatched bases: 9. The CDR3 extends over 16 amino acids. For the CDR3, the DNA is TGCGCCAGCAGCTGGAGCCGGGACAGGGTGGCCGGGGAGCTGTTTTTT. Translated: CASSWSRDRVAGELFF.

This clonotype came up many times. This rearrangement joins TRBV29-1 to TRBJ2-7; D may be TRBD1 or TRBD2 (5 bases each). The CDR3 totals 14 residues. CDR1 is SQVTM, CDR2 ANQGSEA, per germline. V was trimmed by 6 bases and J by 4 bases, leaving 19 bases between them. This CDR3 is CSVATGAWNYEQYF. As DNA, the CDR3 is TGCAGCGTGGCAACCGGGGCTTGGAATTACGAGCAGTACTTC.

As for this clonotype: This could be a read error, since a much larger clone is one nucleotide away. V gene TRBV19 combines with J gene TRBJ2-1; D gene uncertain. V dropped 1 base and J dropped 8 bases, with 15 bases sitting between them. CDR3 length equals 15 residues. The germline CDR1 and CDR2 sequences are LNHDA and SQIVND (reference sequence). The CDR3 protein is CASSIATGVGYEQFF. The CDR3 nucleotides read TGTGCCAGTAGTATAGCGACTGGCGTCGGGTATGAGCAGTTCTTC. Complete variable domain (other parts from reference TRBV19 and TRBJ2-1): DGGITQSPKYLFRKEGQNVTLSCEQNLNHDAMYWYRQDPGQGLRLIYYSQIVNDFQKGDIAEGYSVSREKKESFPLTVTSAQKNPTAFYLCASSIATGVGYEQFFGPGTRLTVL.

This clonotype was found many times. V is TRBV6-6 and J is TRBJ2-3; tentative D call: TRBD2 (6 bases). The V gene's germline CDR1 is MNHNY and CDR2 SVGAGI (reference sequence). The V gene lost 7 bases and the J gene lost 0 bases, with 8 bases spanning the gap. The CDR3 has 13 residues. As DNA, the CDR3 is TGTGCCAGCAAGCGGGCTAGCACAGATACGCAGTATTTT. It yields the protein CASKRASTDTQYF.

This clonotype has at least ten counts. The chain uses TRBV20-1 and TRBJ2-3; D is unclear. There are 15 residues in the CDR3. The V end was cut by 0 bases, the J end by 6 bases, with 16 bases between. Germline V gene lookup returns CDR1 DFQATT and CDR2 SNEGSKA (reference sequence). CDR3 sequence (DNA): TGCAGTGCTAGAGATTCGGCTCGAAGCCCGGATACGCAGTATTTT. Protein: CSARDSARSPDTQYF.

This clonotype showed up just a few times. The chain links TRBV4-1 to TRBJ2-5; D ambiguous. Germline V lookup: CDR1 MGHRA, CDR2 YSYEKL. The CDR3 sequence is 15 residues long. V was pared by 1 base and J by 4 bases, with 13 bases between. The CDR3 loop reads CASSQGATRRETQYF. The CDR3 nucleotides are TGCGCCAGCAGCCAAGGGGCGACCAGGAGAGAGACCCAGTACTTC.

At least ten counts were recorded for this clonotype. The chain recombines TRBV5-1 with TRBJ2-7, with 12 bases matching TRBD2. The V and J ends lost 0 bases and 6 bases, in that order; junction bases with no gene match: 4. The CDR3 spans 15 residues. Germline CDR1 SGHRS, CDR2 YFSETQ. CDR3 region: CASSLELAGGSEQYF. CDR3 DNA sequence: TGCGCCAGCAGCTTGGAACTAGCGGGAGGTTCCGAGCAGTACTTC.

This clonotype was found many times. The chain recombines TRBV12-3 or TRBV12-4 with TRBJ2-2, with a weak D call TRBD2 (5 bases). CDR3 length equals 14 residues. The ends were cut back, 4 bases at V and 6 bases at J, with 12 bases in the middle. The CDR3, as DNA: TGTGCCAGCAGTTGGACTGGAACACCCGGGGAGCTGTTTTTT. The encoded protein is CASSWTGTPGELFF.

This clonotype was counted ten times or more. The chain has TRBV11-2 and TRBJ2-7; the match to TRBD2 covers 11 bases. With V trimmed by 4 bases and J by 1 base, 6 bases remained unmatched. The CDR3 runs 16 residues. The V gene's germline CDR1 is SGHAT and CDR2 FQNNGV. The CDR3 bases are TGTGCCAGCAGCTCAAACCTAGCGGGGGGTTCCTACGAGCAGTACTTC. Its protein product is CASSSNLAGGSYEQYF.

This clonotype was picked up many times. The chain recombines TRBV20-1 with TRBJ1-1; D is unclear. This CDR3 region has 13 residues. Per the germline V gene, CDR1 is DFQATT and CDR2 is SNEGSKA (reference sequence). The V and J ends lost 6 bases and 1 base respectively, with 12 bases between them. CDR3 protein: CSASGLGNTEAFF. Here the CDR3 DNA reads TGCAGTGCAAGCGGACTGGGGAACACTGAAGCTTTCTTT.

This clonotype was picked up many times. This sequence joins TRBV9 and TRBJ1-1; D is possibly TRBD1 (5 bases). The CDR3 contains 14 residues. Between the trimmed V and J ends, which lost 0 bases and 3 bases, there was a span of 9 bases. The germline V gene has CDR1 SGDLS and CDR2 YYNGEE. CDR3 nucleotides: TGTGCCAGCAGCGTAGGTAGGGGTTACACTGAAGCTTTCTTT. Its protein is CASSVGRGYTEAFF.

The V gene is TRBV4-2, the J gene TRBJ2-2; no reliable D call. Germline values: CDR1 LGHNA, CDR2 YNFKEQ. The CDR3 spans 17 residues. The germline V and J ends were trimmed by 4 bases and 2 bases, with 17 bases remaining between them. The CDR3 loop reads CASSPGATHLNTGELFF. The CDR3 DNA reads TGTGCCAGCAGCCCCGGAGCGACTCATCTTAACACCGGGGAGCTGTTTTTT.

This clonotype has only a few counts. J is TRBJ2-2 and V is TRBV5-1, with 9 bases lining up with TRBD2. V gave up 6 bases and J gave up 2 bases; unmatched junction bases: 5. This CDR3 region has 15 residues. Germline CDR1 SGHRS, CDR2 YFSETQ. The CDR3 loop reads CASTYLAGNTGELFF. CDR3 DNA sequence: TGCGCCAGCACCTATCTAGCGGGAAACACCGGGGAGCTGTTTTTT.

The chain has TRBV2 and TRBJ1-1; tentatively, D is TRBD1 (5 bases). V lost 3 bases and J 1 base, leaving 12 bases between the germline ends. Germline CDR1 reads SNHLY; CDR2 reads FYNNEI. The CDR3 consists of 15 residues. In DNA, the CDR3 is TGTGCCAGCAGTGAGGGACTGGGCAGGAACACTGAAGCTTTCTTT. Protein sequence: CASSEGLGRNTEAFF.

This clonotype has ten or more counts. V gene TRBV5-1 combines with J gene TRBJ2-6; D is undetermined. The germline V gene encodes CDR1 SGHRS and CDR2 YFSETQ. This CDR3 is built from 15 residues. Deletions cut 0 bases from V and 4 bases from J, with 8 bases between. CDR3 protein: CASSLEGIGANVLTF. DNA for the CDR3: TGCGCCAGCAGCTTGGAAGGGATAGGGGCCAACGTCCTGACTTTC.

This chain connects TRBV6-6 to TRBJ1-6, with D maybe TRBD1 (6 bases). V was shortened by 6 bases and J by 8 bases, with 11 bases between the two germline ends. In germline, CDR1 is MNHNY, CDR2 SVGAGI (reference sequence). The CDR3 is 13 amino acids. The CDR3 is CASSHRADSPLHF. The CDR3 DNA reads TGTGCCAGCAGCCACAGGGCCGATTCACCCCTCCACTTT.